This is a list of T cell receptor beta chains from one sample in a study of T cell changes during pregnancy in multiple sclerosis. Profiling relied on immunoSEQ multiplex PCR, and the TCRdb table lists in-frame clones only, not all of them. The table lists about 38,000 clones, more than 90% of them singletons. Material: CD8+ T cells from peripheral blood mononuclear cells, obtained in the third trimester of pregnancy. The origin of the receptors is a female donor with multiple sclerosis, enrolled in a pregnancy study. Each CDR3 is given with its conserved first and last residue. D genes are given only for firm matches. Expanded clones are given a class, and other clones once, few, many or no size at all.

j_call v_call clone_size d_call cdr3_length cdr3_aa cdr3_nt
TRBJ2-2 TRBV6-4 NA TRBD1 13 CASRQGTTGELFF TGTGCCAGCCGACAGGGGACCACCGGGGAGCTGTTTTTT
TRBJ2-1 TRBV5-4 NA NA 16 CASSLGSGALYNEQFF TGTGCCAGCAGCTTGGGTTCAGGGGCCCTATACAATGAGCAGTTCTTC
TRBJ2-3 TRBV2 NA NA 14 CARQVNIWVDTQYF TGTGCCAGACAGGTTAATATTTGGGTAGATACGCAGTATTTT
TRBJ2-1 TRBV11-2 NA TRBD2 16 CASSRTSGRTTNEQFF TGTGCCAGCAGCCGAACTAGCGGGAGGACCACCAATGAGCAGTTCTTC
TRBJ1-1 TRBV6-5 NA NA 15 CASMDTYSVNTEAFF TGTGCCAGCATGGACACCTATAGTGTGAACACTGAAGCTTTCTTT
TRBJ2-7 TRBV15 NA NA 12 CATSRGSYEQYF TGTGCCACCAGCAGAGGCAGCTACGAGCAGTACTTC
TRBJ2-1 TRBV6-4 NA NA 13 CASSDDPSNEQFF TGTGCCAGCAGTGACGATCCGAGCAATGAGCAGTTCTTC
TRBJ2-3 TRBV7-3 NA TRBD2 14 CASSVAGAPDTQYF TGTGCCAGCAGCGTAGCGGGAGCTCCTGATACGCAGTATTTT
TRBJ2-3 TRBV28 few TRBD2 14 CASSFLAGTDTQYF TGTGCCAGCAGTTTCCTAGCGGGAACAGATACGCAGTATTTT
TRBJ2-7 TRBV29-1 NA NA 14 CSVEIRDSNYEQYF TGCAGCGTTGAAATCAGGGATTCCAACTACGAGCAGTACTTC
TRBJ2-1 TRBV9 NA TRBD2 13 CASPGLAGGEQFF TGTGCCAGCCCCGGACTAGCGGGAGGTGAGCAGTTCTTC
TRBJ2-5 TRBV7-2 NA NA 15 CASSSEATGQETQYF TGTGCCAGCAGCTCAGAGGCGACAGGACAAGAGACCCAGTACTTC
TRBJ1-2 TRBV29-1 NA TRBD1 13 CSVTGGADYGYTF TGCAGCGTTACAGGGGGCGCGGACTATGGCTACACCTTC
TRBJ2-7 TRBV7-9 NA TRBD1 15 CASSPKTGGAYEQYF TGTGCCAGCAGCCCCAAGACAGGGGGAGCCTACGAGCAGTACTTC
TRBJ2-1 TRBV28 NA TRBD2 16 CASSSGLAGMIDEQFF TGTGCCAGCAGTTCGGGACTAGCGGGAATGATCGATGAGCAGTTCTTC
TRBJ1-3 TRBV27 NA TRBD1 14 CASSADREINTIYF TGTGCCAGCAGTGCCGACAGGGAGATAAACACCATATATTTT
TRBJ2-5 TRBV2 once NA 14 CASNPDDRQETQYF TGTGCCAGCAATCCAGACGACAGACAAGAGACCCAGTACTTC
TRBJ1-3 TRBV19 NA NA 14 CATRGFSSGNTIYF TGTGCCACACGGGGGTTTTCTTCTGGAAACACCATATATTTT
TRBJ1-1 TRBV15 NA NA 13 CATSSRENTEAFF TGTGCCACCAGCAGCAGGGAGAACACTGAAGCTTTCTTT
TRBJ2-7 TRBV27 NA NA 13 CASSTTRSYEQYF TGTGCCAGCAGTACGACTAGGTCCTACGAGCAGTACTTC
TRBJ2-3 TRBV9 once NA 17 CASSPGTYYTSTDTQYF TGTGCCAGCAGCCCCGGGACTTATTATACTAGCACAGATACGCAGTATTTT
TRBJ2-4 TRBV7-9 once NA 16 CASSLAPGEAKNIQYF TGTGCCAGCAGCTTAGCGCCAGGGGAAGCCAAAAACATTCAGTACTTC
TRBJ2-2 TRBV7-9 NA NA 12 CASSSVAGELFF TGTGCCAGCAGTTCGGTTGCCGGGGAGCTGTTTTTT
TRBJ2-7 TRBV27 NA TRBD2 16 CASSFGGAPKSYEQYF TGTGCCAGCAGTTTCGGGGGGGCGCCCAAATCCTACGAGCAGTACTTC